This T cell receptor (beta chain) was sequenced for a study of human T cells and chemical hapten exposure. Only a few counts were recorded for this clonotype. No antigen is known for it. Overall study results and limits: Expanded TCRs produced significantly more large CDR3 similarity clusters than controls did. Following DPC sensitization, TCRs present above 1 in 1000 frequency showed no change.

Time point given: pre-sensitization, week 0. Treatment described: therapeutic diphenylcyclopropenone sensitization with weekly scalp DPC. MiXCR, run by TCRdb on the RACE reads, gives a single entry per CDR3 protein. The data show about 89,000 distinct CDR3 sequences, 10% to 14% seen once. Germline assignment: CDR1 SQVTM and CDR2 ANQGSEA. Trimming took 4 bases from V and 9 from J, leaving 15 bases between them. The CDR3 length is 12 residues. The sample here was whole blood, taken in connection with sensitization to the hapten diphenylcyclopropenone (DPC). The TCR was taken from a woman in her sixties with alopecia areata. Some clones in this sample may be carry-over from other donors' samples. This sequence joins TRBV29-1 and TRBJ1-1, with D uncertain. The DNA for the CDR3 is TGCAGCGTTGGACACTCCGCACTTAAAGCTTTCTTT. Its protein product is CSVGHSALKAFF.